This TCR beta chain was captured by sequencing in a study of blood T cell repertoires in COVID-19. Turning to the study itself: Specimens from acute and convalescent COVID-19 originated in the United States, Italy and Spain. T cells, B-cell-depleted T cells, or PBMCs provided the cDNA or gDNA that served as material.

A single count supports this clone. Trimming stripped 0 bases from V and 2 bases from J, with 11 bases between. CDR3 length: 16 amino acids. Germline V CDR1 and CDR2: MNHEY, SVGAGI. As handled by the study authors: Researchers report that nucleated cell counts were estimated from reference gene primer amplification. TCRdb's table, derived via immunoSEQ multiplex PCR, lists solely in-frame clones and lacks some. The DNA was the basis for D and trimming; V, J and clone size are from that table. The sample has about 230,000 clones; around four fifths are singletons. The chain couples TRBV6-5 to TRBJ2-1; weak D call: TRBD1 (5 bases). The receptor's source is a woman in her 70s with active or convalescent COVID-19. Material: peripheral blood. The CDR3 loop is CASSYSGQLTYNEQFF. CDR3 DNA: TGTGCCAGCAGTTACTCGGGGCAACTCACCTACAATGAGCAGTTCTTC.